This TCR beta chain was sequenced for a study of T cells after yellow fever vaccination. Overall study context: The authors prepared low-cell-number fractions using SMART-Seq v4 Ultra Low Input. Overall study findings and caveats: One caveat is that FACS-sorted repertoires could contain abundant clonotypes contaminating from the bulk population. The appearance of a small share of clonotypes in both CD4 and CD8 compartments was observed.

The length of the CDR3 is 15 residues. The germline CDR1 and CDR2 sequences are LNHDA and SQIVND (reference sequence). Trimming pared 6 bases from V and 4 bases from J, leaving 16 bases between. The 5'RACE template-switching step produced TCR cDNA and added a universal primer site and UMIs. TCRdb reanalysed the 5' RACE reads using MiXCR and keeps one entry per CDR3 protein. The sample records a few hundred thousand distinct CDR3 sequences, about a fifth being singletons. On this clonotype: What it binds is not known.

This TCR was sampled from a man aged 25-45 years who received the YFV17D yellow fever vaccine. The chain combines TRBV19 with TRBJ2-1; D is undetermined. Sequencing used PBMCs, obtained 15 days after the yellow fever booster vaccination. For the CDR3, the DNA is TGTGCCAGTAGCCGAGCGACCTCTCAGTACAATGAGCAGTTCTTC. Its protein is CASSRATSQYNEQFF.